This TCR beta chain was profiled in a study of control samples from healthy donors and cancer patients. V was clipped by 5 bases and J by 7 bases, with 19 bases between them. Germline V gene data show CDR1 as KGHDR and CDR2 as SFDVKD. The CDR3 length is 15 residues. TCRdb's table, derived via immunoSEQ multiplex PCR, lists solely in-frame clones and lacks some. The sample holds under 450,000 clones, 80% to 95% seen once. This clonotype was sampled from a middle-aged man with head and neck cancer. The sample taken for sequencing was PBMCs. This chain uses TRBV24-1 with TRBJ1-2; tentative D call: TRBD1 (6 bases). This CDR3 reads CATSGNTVGGSGYTF. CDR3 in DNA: TGTGCCACCAGTGGCAACACAGTCGGGGGCTCTGGCTACACCTTC.